This T cell receptor beta chain was recorded in a study of blood T cell repertoires in COVID-19. Study overall: T cells, B-cell-depleted T cells, or PBMCs supplied cDNA or gDNA.

The CDR3 sequence is 13 residues long. Deletions cut 3 bases from V and 7 bases from J, with 15 bases between. Germline CDR1 and CDR2: DFQATT and SNEGSKA (reference sequence). Under the authors' procedure: Reference gene primer amplification gave estimated nucleated cell counts. Some clones are missing from TCRdb's copy, which holds only in-frame ones; the method was immunoSEQ multiplex PCR. V and J calls and clone size are given by that table; D and trimming were obtained from the DNA. The sample consists of 85,000 to 120,000 clones, around 84% of them appearing once. The TCR was taken from a human donor in a cohort sampled during active COVID-19. V usage is TRBV20-1 and J usage is TRBJ2-5; tentative D call: TRBD2 (6 bases). Sequenced material: peripheral blood. CDR3 amino acids: CSASFGFGGTQYF. The CDR3 DNA follows: TGCAGTGCTAGTTTTGGCTTCGGGGGGACCCAGTACTTC.